A single sample is the source of the 23 T cell receptor beta chains below, sequenced in a study of blood T cell repertoires in COVID-19. Clones were read by immunoSEQ multiplex PCR, and TCRdb kept only the in-frame ones, dropping some. This table has 75,000 to 95,000 clones, 75% to 85% appearing once. The sequencing sample was made of peripheral blood. Every receptor here comes from a woman in her 40s with active or convalescent COVID-19.

V usage is TRBV27 and J usage is TRBJ2-1, with TRBD1 matching 9 bases. This CDR3 spans 18 amino acids. Looked up from germline, CDR1 is MNHEY and CDR2 is SMNVEV (reference sequence). V shed 2 bases, J shed 7 bases, and the junction held 15 bases outside the gene matches. The CDR3 loop is CASSLGGQGKPGANEQFF. The CDR3 nucleotides read TGTGCCAGCAGTTTAGGAGGACAGGGGAAACCTGGGGCGAATGAGCAGTTCTTC.

In this sample, this clone turned up many times. The chain joins TRBV6-2 or TRBV6-3 to TRBJ1-5, with TRBD1 identical over 7 bases. The CDR3 runs 15 residues. V trimming: 5 bases; J trimming: 3 bases; junction bases outside the gene matches: 7. Per germline, CDR1 MNHEY and CDR2 SVGEGT. The CDR3 DNA reads as TGTGCCAGCAGTCAGGGACAGCTAATCAATCAGCCCCAGCATTTT. Protein: CASSQGQLINQPQHF.

V and J are TRBV7-2 and TRBJ2-4, with 9 bases aligning to TRBD1. V was clipped by 7 bases and J by 7 bases; unmatched bases: 5. In germline, CDR1 is SGHTA, CDR2 FQGNSA. This CDR3 is 13 amino acids long. In DNA, the CDR3 is TGTGCCAGCAACCCGGGACAGGGCAACATTCAGTACTTC. Translation gives CASNPGQGNIQYF.

This clone showed up just a few times. The J gene is TRBJ1-4, the V gene TRBV5-3, with TRBD1 matching 11 bases. TRBV5-3 is given ORF status, its function remaining uncertain. The CDR3 has 17 residues. V dropped 7 bases and J dropped 2; count of bases not matched to a gene: 10. The CDR3 loop reads CARWTRDRGSTNEKLFF. Here the CDR3 DNA reads TGTGCCAGATGGACCCGGGACAGGGGGTCTACTAATGAAAAACTGTTTTTT.

V usage is TRBV3-1 (or the pseudogene TRBV3-2) and J usage is TRBJ2-1, with a weak D call TRBD2 (6 bases). The length of the CDR3 is 17 residues. Germline V gives CDR1 LGHDT, CDR2 YNNKEL (reference sequence). V lost 5 bases to trimming and J lost 2 bases, with 19 bases between them. The chain's CDR3 is CASSTTLAAAAYNEQFF. The CDR3 DNA reads TGTGCCAGCAGCACTACCTTAGCGGCCGCCGCCTACAATGAGCAGTTCTTC.

V and J are TRBV4-3 and TRBJ1-1; D uncertain. Germline V gene lookup returns CDR1 LGHNA and CDR2 YSLEER. This CDR3 comprises 14 residues. Trimming left V 4 bases short and J 4 bases short, with 13 bases between. CDR3 sequence: CASSPTGPGTEAFF. CDR3 bases: TGCGCCAGCAGCCCAACCGGCCCGGGCACTGAAGCTTTCTTT.

This clone appeared once. This chain uses TRBV28 with TRBJ2-7, with TRBD2 matching 10 bases. From germline, CDR1 is MDHEN and CDR2 SYDVKM. With V trimmed by 5 bases and J by 0 bases, 4 bases remained unmatched. This CDR3 has 15 residues. The CDR3: CASSGWTSGSYEQYF. The CDR3 DNA sequence: TGTGCCAGCAGTGGGTGGACTAGCGGCTCCTACGAGCAGTACTTC.

The CDR3 is CASSPGGWITPGELFF. CDR3 nucleotides: TGTGCCAGCAGCCCCGGGGGGTGGATTACACCCGGGGAGCTGTTTTTT. The genes are TRBV5-5 and TRBJ2-2, with TRBD2 matching 7 bases. Germline V gene lookup returns CDR1 SGHKS and CDR2 YYEKEE (reference sequence). This CDR3 region has 16 residues. V dropped 4 bases and J dropped 6; count of bases not matched to a gene: 12.

The CDR3 DNA follows: TGTGCCAGCAGTTACGACCGAAACGGGGAAAAACTGTTTTTT. Its protein product is CASSYDRNGEKLFF. The chain has TRBV6-5 and TRBJ1-4; no firm D call. Germline V CDR1 and CDR2: MNHEY, SVGAGI. Trimming removed 2 bases from V and 8 bases from J, with 12 bases in between. This CDR3 spans 14 amino acids.

The V call is TRBV7-9, the J call TRBJ2-3; possibly TRBD1 for D (6 bases). Per the germline V gene, CDR1 is SEHNR and CDR2 is FQNEAQ (reference sequence). There are 13 residues in the CDR3. Trimming left V 4 bases short and J 9 bases short, with 14 bases between. Written as DNA, the CDR3 is TGTGCCAGCAGCTCAGAACAGGGTGGCACGCAGTATTTT. This codes for CASSSEQGGTQYF.

J is TRBJ2-7 and V is TRBV7-2; 11 bases are a match to TRBD2. With 2 bases clipped from V and 6 bases from J, the junction kept 6 bases outside the gene matches. Germline loops: CDR1 SGHTA, CDR2 FQGNSA. This CDR3 has 15 amino acids. As DNA, the CDR3 is TGTGCCAGCAGCTTAACAATAACTAGCGGGAGCGAGCAGTACTTC. It codes for CASSLTITSGSEQYF.

This clone was detected only a few times. The chain carries TRBV29-1 and TRBJ2-7; TRBD1 might be the D (6 bases). Deletions cut 5 bases from V and 0 bases from J, with 8 bases between. This CDR3 comprises 12 residues. The germline CDR1 and CDR2 sequences are SQVTM and ANQGSEA. The CDR3 loop is CSVRGTSYEQYF. CDR3 nucleotides: TGCAGCGTTAGGGGGACCTCCTACGAGCAGTACTTC.

The CDR3 coding sequence is TGTGCCAGCAGCCAACAGGGGGCAGGAGAGACCCAGTACTTC. This gives the protein CASSQQGAGETQYF. The rearrangement uses TRBV7-6 and TRBJ2-5, with TRBD1 matching over 9 bases. V gave up 5 bases and J gave up 4 bases; unmatched junction bases: 5. From germline, CDR1 is SGHVS and CDR2 FNYEAQ. This CDR3 spans 14 amino acids. The variable domain in full, with the rest retrieved from reference TRBV7-6 and TRBJ2-5, is GAGVSQSPRYKVTKRGQDVALRCDPISGHVSLYWYRQALGQGPEFLTYFNYEAQQDKSGLPNDRFSAERPEGSISTLTIQRTEQRDSAMYRCASSQQGAGETQYFGPGTRLLVL.

The chain carries TRBV10-2 and TRBJ2-3; D is perhaps TRBD1 (6 bases). V was shortened by 1 base and J by 6 bases, with 11 bases between the two germline ends. Germline CDR1 and CDR2: WSHSY and SAAADI. The CDR3 covers 14 residues. The CDR3: CASSELVTGDTQYF. In DNA form, the CDR3 reads TGCGCCAGCAGTGAGTTAGTGACAGGCGATACGCAGTATTTT.

This chain joins TRBV11-2 and TRBJ2-7; 12 bases map to TRBD2. Germline trimming cut 5 bases from V and 1 base from J; bases unmatched to any gene: 3. Germline CDR1 SGHAT, CDR2 FQNNGV. The CDR3 has 15 residues. In nucleotides, the CDR3 is TGTGCCAGCAGCATAACTAGCGGGAGGTCCTACGAGCAGTACTTC. Protein: CASSITSGRSYEQYF.

The V gene is TRBV16, the J gene TRBJ1-1; 8 bases map to TRBD1. Germline V gives CDR1 KGHSY, CDR2 FQNENV. The J segment lost 1 base and the V segment lost 1 base, leaving 5 bases of the junction unmatched. The CDR3 is 16 amino acids. CDR3 nucleotides: TGTGCCAGCAGCCAATTCCCCGGGACAGGGAACACTGAAGCTTTCTTT. Its translation: CASSQFPGTGNTEAFF.

The chain uses TRBV7-9 and TRBJ2-3, with 10 bases fitting TRBD2. The CDR3 covers 16 residues. Germline CDR1 and CDR2: SEHNR and FQNEAQ (reference sequence). Losses at the gene ends were 4 bases for V and 2 bases for J; bases not matched to a gene: 6. This chain's CDR3 is CASSYPSGSVTDTQYF. CDR3 bases: TGTGCCAGCAGCTACCCTAGCGGGAGTGTCACAGATACGCAGTATTTT. Using reference TRBV7-9 and TRBJ2-3 for the parts outside the CDR3, the full variable domain is DTGVSQNPRHKITKRGQNVTFRCDPISEHNRLYWYRQTLGQGPEFLTYFQNEAQLEKSRLLSDRFSAERPKGSFSTLEIQRTEQGDSAMYLCASSYPSGSVTDTQYFGPGTRLTVL.

The chain joins TRBV6-1 to TRBJ2-5; the D is unclear. CDR1 and CDR2 from the germline V gene are MNHNS and SASEGT. CDR3 length: 14 residues. Trimming removed 2 bases from V and 1 base from J, with 8 bases in between. CDR3 DNA: TGTGCCAGCAGTGAAACTACGGTCCAAGAGACCCAGTACTTC. Its translation: CASSETTVQETQYF.

A remark on this clone: At the DNA level, this CDR3 is encoded by other sequences in the same sample as well. The rearrangement joins TRBV11-2 to TRBJ1-5, with 8 bases fitting TRBD1. V gave up 4 bases and J gave up 5 bases; unmatched junction bases: 4. This CDR3 spans 14 amino acids. The germline CDR1 and CDR2 sequences are SGHAT and FQNNGV. The CDR3 nucleotides are TGTGCCAGCAGCTCGACAGGGGAGGATCAGCCCCAGCATTTT. Residues: CASSSTGEDQPQHF.

The J gene is TRBJ2-7, the V gene TRBV5-6, with D unresolved. The CDR3 consists of 12 residues. The germline gives CDR1 SGHDT, CDR2 YYEEEE. V lost 1 base, J lost 3 bases, and 5 bases lay in between. CDR3 coding DNA: TGTGCCAGCAGCTTGAGTAGCTACGAGCAGTACTTC. It yields the protein CASSLSSYEQYF. Variable domain in full (rest from reference TRBV5-6 and TRBJ2-7): DAGVTQSPTHLIKTRGQQVTLRCSPKSGHDTVSWYQQALGQGPQFIFQYYEEEERQRGNFPDRFSGHQFPNYSSELNVNALLLGDSALYLCASSLSSYEQYFGPGTRLTVT.

The V gene is TRBV19, the J gene TRBJ1-1; D is undetermined. This CDR3 region has 13 residues. V gave up 3 bases and J gave up 0 bases, with 5 bases separating them. CDR1 LNHDA and CDR2 SQIVND come from the germline V gene (reference sequence). CDR3 DNA: TGTGCCAGTAGTATTCGGGTGAACACTGAAGCTTTCTTT. As protein: CASSIRVNTEAFF.

V and J are TRBV11-3 and TRBJ2-7, with a weak D call TRBD1 (6 bases). Germline V gives CDR1 SGHNT, CDR2 YENEEA. This CDR3 comprises 13 residues. The V gene lost 0 bases and the J gene lost 4 bases, with 7 bases spanning the gap. This chain's CDR3 is CASSLEQGYEQYF. As DNA, the CDR3 is TGTGCCAGCAGCTTAGAACAGGGTTACGAGCAGTACTTC.

V is TRBV28 and J is TRBJ1-2, with 8 bases identical to TRBD1. The V segment lost 5 bases and the J segment 1 base; nucleotides outside the gene matches: 6. The CDR3 has 15 residues. Per the germline V gene, CDR1 is MDHEN and CDR2 is SYDVKM. Here the CDR3 DNA reads TGTGCCAGCAGTCGATACAGGGGGGGTAACTATGGCTACACCTTC. Its translation: CASSRYRGGNYGYTF.